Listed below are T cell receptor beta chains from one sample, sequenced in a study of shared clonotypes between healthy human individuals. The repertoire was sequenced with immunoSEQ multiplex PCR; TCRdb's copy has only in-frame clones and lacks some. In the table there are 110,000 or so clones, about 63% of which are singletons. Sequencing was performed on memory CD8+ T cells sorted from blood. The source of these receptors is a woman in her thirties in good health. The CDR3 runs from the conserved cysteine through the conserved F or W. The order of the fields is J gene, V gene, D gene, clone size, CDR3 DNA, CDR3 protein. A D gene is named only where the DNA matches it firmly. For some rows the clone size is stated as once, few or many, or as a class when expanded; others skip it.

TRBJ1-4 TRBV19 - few TGTGCCAGTAGTATTATGAAGGGGGATGAAAAACTGTTTTTT CASSIMKGDEKLFF
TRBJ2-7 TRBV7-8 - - TGTGCCAGCAGCTTAGCCCCGGCTGTTCTCTCCTACGAGCAGTACTTC CASSLAPAVLSYEQYF
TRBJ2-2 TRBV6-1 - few TGTGCCAGCAGTGTCAGTGACACCGGGGAGCTGTTTTTT CASSVSDTGELFF
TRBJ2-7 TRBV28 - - TGTGCCAGCAGGACCTTAAATTGGGGGGACAGCTCCTACGAGCAGTACTTC CASRTLNWGDSSYEQYF
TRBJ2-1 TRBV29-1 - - TGCAGCGTAGCGGTGCAGTCCTACAATGAGCAGTTCTTC CSVAVQSYNEQFF
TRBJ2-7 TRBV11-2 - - TGTGCCAGCACCCCACAGAGGGACTCCTACGAGCAGTACTTC CASTPQRDSYEQYF
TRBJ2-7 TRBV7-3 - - TGTGCCAGCAGCCCCCCGACTAGAGCGTATTACGAGCAGTACTTC CASSPPTRAYYEQYF
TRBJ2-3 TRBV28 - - TGTGCCAGCAGTTTATATACCCGCGGGCTCGGTTGGGGCCCCACAGATACGCAGTATTTT CASSLYTRGLGWGPTDTQYF
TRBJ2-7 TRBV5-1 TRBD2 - TGCGCCAGCAGCCCGAGACTAGCGGGAAACCCAACGGATTTGGCCTACGAGCAGTACTTC CASSPRLAGNPTDLAYEQYF
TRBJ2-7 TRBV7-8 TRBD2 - TGTGCCAGCAGCTTAGGACTAGCAAGCTACGAGCAGTACTTC CASSLGLASYEQYF
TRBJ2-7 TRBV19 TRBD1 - TGTGCCAGTAGCCCACTAGGGACAGGGGGCCAAGAGCAGTACTTC CASSPLGTGGQEQYF
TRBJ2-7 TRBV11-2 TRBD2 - TGTGCCAGCAGCTTAGATAAGCGACTAGCGATCTACGAGCAGTACTTC CASSLDKRLAIYEQYF
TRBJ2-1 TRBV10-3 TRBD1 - TGTGCCATCAGTGAGTTACGACAGGGGCAACGGCATGAGCAGTTCTTC CAISELRQGQRHEQFF
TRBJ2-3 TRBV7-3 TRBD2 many TGTGCCAGCAGCTGGAGCGGGGGGCGCACAGATACGCAGTATTTT CASSWSGGRTDTQYF
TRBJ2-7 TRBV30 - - TGTGCCTGCGATTTGGGACCCGAGCAGTACTTC CACDLGPEQYF
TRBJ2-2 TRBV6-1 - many TGTGCCAGCAGTGAAGTCGGCGATACCGGGGAGCTGTTTTTT CASSEVGDTGELFF
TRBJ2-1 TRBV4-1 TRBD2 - TGCGCCAGCAGCCAACTTAGCGGGAAGGTGTGGAATGAGCAGTTCTTC CASSQLSGKVWNEQFF
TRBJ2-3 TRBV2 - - TGTGCCAGCAGTGTGTGGGGAGCAGATACGCAGTATTTT CASSVWGADTQYF
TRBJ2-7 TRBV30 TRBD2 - TGTGCCTGGAGTGTACAGGGTAGCGGGAACTACGAGCAGTACTTC CAWSVQGSGNYEQYF
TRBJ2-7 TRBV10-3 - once TGTGCCATCAGTGGACTAGGGACAACCTACGAGCAGTACTTC CAISGLGTTYEQYF
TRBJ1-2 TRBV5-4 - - TGTGCCGACGGTACCTTTCCGGGCTACACCTTC CADGTFPGYTF
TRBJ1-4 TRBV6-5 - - TGTGCCAGCAGTTACAGGGGACACGATCGGGAAAAACTGTTTTTT CASSYRGHDREKLFF
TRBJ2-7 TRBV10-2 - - TGCGCCACCCTTCGAGGGGCCCTGGACGAGCAGTACTTC CATLRGALDEQYF
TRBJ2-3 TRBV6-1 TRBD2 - TGTGCCAGCACTTCCGCGGCGGGAGGGACAGATACGCAGTATTTT CASTSAAGGTDTQYF
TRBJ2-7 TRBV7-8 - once TGTGCCAGCAGCATACTCTCCTACGAGCAGTACTTC CASSILSYEQYF
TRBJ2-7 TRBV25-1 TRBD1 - TGTGCCAGCAGTGCCCGGGACAGGGAGCCCTACGAGCAGTACTTC CASSARDREPYEQYF
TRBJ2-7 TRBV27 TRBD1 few TGTGCCAGCAGTCGGCCAGGGGGCGACGAGCAGTACTTC CASSRPGGDEQYF
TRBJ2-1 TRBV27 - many TGTGCCAGCAGCCTAAACCGCAATGAGCAGTTCTTC CASSLNRNEQFF
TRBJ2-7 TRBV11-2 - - TGTGCCAGCAGCTTAGATTGGGGGCCCTACGAGCAGTACTTC CASSLDWGPYEQYF
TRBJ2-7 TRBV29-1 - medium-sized TGCAGCGTTGGTTCCGGGGAGAACGGCGAGCAGTACTTC CSVGSGENGEQYF
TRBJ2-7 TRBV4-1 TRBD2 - TGCGCCAGCAGCCAAGGATATTTAGCGGGACGACGCTCCTACGAGCAGTACTTC CASSQGYLAGRRSYEQYF
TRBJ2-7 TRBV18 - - TGTGCCAGCTCACCGTGGAGTCAGCCCCGTTGGGCCTACTACGAGCAGTACTTC CASSPWSQPRWAYYEQYF
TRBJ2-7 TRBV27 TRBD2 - TGTGCCAGCAGTCCTTTAGCGGGAGGGTCCTACGAGCAGTACTTC CASSPLAGGSYEQYF
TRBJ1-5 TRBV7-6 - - TGTGCCAGCAGCTTATATCCCAATCAGCCCCAGCATTTT CASSLYPNQPQHF
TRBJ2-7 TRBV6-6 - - TGTGCCAGCAGCCCCCATAGCGGCTACGAGCAGTACTTC CASSPHSGYEQYF
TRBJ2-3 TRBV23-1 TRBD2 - TGCGCCAGGACTAGCGGGAGGGCGACAGATACGCAGTATTTT CARTSGRATDTQYF
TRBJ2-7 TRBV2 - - TGTGCAGCCGAGGGAAGGGCAGGGAGCGAGCAGTACTTC CAAEGRAGSEQYF
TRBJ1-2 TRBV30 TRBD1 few TGTGCCTGGAGTCTCCGAAAACTGGACAGGTTCTATGAGGGCTACACCTTC CAWSLRKLDRFYEGYTF
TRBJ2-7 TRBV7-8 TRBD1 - TGTGCCAGCAGCGGTGGACAGGGCTACGAGCAGTACTTC CASSGGQGYEQYF
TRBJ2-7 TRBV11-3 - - TGTGCCAGCAGCGTAGGGGTCGAGCAGTACTTC CASSVGVEQYF
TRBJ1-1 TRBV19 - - TGTGCCAGTAGGACTGGTGGCACTGAAGCTTTCTTT CASRTGGTEAFF
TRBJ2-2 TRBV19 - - TGTGCCAGTAGTTCGCCCGGGGAGCTGTTTTTT CASSSPGELFF
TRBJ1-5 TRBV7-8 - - TGTGCCAGCAGCCCCGACAGGTCCAATCAGCCCCAGCATTTT CASSPDRSNQPQHF
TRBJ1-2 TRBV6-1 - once TGTGCCAGCAGTGAAAGGGACTCTGGCTACACCTTC CASSERDSGYTF
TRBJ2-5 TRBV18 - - TGTGCCAGCTCTCGAAAGGCCCCCAGAAAGCAGTACTTC CASSRKAPRKQYF
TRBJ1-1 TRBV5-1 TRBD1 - TGCGCCAGCAGCTCCATTTACAGGGGTCGCAACACTGAAGCTTTCTTT CASSSIYRGRNTEAFF
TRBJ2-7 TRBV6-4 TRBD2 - TGTGCCAGCAGTGACTCGGAACCGGGACTAGCTGAGCAGTACTTC CASSDSEPGLAEQYF
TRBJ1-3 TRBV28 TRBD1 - TGTGCCAGCAGTACCCCGACAGGGGGCGTTTTTGGAAACACCATATATTTT CASSTPTGGVFGNTIYF
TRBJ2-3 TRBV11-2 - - TGTGCCAGCAGCTCTTGGTCACGGCTCCCCACGGGAGATACGCAGTATTTT CASSSWSRLPTGDTQYF
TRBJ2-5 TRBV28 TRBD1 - TGTGCCAGCAGTGACCGGGACAGGCTACTTCAAGAGACCCAGTACTTC CASSDRDRLLQETQYF
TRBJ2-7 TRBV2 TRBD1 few TGTGCCAGCAGTGGGACAGGGGAGCCCTACGAGCAGTACTTC CASSGTGEPYEQYF
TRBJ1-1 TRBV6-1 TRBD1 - TGTGCCAGCAGTGAAAGACCCGGGACAGGGAGCACTGAAGCTTTCTTT CASSERPGTGSTEAFF
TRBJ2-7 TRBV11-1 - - TGTGCCAGCAGCTTGGAGGTCGGGGGTTACGAGCAGTACTTC CASSLEVGGYEQYF
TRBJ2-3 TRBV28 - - TGTGCCAGCAGTACTGTAGTCGAGGGGGCAGATACGCAGTATTTT CASSTVVEGADTQYF
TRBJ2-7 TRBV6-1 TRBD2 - TGTGCCAGCAGTGATTGGACTAGCGGGAGACCCGAGCAGTACTTC CASSDWTSGRPEQYF
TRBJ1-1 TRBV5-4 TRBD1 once TGTGCCAGCACCAACGACAGGGTTGGGACTGAAGCTTTCTTT CASTNDRVGTEAFF
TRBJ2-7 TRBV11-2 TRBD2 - TGTGCCAGCAGCCAAGATCACGGGACTAGCGATGAGCAGTACTTC CASSQDHGTSDEQYF
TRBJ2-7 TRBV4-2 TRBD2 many TGTGCCAGCAGCCCAACAAGCGGGGACGGGGCCTACGAGCAGTACTTC CASSPTSGDGAYEQYF
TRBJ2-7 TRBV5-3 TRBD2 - TGTGCCAGAAGCCCCGGTCGGGCTAGCGGGAGGGCCTTGCACGAGCAGTACTTC CARSPGRASGRALHEQYF
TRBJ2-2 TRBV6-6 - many TGTGCCAGCAGTCCCACCGGGGAGCTGTTTTTT CASSPTGELFF